What follows is one TCR beta chain and its context. The sample comes from a study of T cell responses to AZD1222 COVID-19 vaccine. Method: immunoSEQ multiplex PCR; TCRdb's copy keeps in-frame clones and lacks some. Of 150,000 or so clones listed, more than 75% are singletons. The CDR3 contains 14 residues. Germline CDR1 reads KGHSH; CDR2 reads LQKENI. Between the trimmed V and J ends, which lost 3 bases and 3 bases, there was a span of 9 bases. The input for sequencing was peripheral blood, taken on day 0 of MenACWY control vaccination. The gene calls are TRBV18 and TRBJ2-1, with D maybe TRBD2 (6 bases). The clonotype originates from an adult in good health. DNA for the CDR3: TGTGCCAGCTCACCCCCGCGGGACTACAATGAGCAGTTCTTC. It yields the protein CASSPPRDYNEQFF.